This T cell receptor beta chain derives from a study of blood T cell repertoires in COVID-19. Overall study context: Sites across the United States, Italy and Spain contributed samples from acute and convalescent COVID-19. Sample material is recorded as cDNA or gDNA derived from T cells, B-cell-depleted T cells, or PBMCs.

The CDR3 has 15 amino acids. Deletions cut 3 bases from V and 2 bases from J, with 12 bases between. Germline V CDR1 and CDR2: SGHTA, FQGNSA. Authors' methods: Amplified reference gene primers provided the basis for estimating nucleated cell counts. Generated by immunoSEQ multiplex PCR, the TCRdb table keeps only in-frame clones and is missing some. V and J calls and clone size are copied from that table; D and trimming were computed from the DNA. The sample contains fewer than 250,000 clones, around 82% of which appear only once. This clonotype originated in a woman aged 70-85 years with acute or convalescent COVID-19. This chain connects TRBV7-2 to TRBJ2-3; D is uncertain. Sequencing was carried out using peripheral blood. CDR3 sequence (DNA): TGTGCCAGCAGCTTTGGGCGACCCGTCACAGATACGCAGTATTTT. Translating it yields CASSFGRPVTDTQYF.